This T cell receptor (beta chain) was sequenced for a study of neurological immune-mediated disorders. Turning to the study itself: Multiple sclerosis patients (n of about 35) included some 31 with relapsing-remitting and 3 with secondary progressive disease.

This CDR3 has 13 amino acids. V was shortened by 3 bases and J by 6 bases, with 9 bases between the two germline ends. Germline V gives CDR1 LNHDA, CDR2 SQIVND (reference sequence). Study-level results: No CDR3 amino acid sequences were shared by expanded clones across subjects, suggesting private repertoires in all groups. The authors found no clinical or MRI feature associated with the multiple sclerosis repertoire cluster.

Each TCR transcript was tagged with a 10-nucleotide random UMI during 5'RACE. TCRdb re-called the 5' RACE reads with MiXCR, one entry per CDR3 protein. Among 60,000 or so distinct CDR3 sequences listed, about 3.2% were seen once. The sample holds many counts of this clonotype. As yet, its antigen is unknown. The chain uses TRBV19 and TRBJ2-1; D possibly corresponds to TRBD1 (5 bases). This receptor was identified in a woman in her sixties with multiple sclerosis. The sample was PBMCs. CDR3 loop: CASSIFGANEQFF. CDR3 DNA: TGTGCCAGTAGTATTTTTGGGGCCAATGAGCAGTTCTTC.